These 19 T cell receptor beta chains originate from one sample sequenced in a study of blood T cell repertoires in COVID-19. Sequencing was performed with immunoSEQ multiplex PCR; in TCRdb, only in-frame clones are kept and a portion is missing. Among some 200,000 clones listed, 88% were seen once. Input material: peripheral blood. The receptors derive from a middle-aged man with active or convalescent COVID-19.

This clone was seen only a few times. The chain combines TRBV4-1 with TRBJ1-1; 7 nucleotides agree with TRBD1. Germline V gives CDR1 MGHRA, CDR2 YSYEKL. The CDR3 spans 15 residues. Trimming removed 1 base from V and 1 base from J; junction bases left unmatched: 3. The CDR3 is CASSQGDRENTEAFF. The CDR3 DNA follows: TGCGCCAGCAGCCAAGGGGACAGAGAGAACACTGAAGCTTTCTTT.

V gene TRBV27 combines with J gene TRBJ1-4; D is possibly TRBD1 (5 bases). V lost 5 bases and J lost 10, with 23 bases in between. This CDR3 spans 16 amino acids. CDR1 and CDR2 (germline): MNHEY, SMNVEV (reference sequence). The DNA of the CDR3 is TGTGCCAGCAGTCCCATGAACATCGGGCGGGGGGGAAAACTGTTTTTT. This gives the protein CASSPMNIGRGGKLFF.

The chain has TRBV27 and TRBJ2-1, with a possible D match to TRBD2 (6 bases). CDR3 length: 16 residues. V lost 4 bases to trimming and J lost 2 bases, with 15 bases between them. CDR1 and CDR2 from the germline V gene are MNHEY and SMNVEV (reference sequence). The chain's CDR3 is CASSYPSSGPYNEQFF. The CDR3 DNA follows: TGTGCCAGCAGTTACCCGAGTAGCGGACCCTACAATGAGCAGTTCTTC.

J is TRBJ1-1 and V is TRBV29-1; perhaps TRBD1 as D (5 bases). Germline CDR1 and CDR2: SQVTM and ANQGSEA. This CDR3 is 13 amino acids long. Trimming left V 4 bases short and J 2 bases short, with 11 bases between. The CDR3 protein is CSVVVTVNTEAFF. The CDR3 DNA is TGCAGCGTTGTAGTGACAGTAAACACTGAAGCTTTCTTT.

The genes are TRBV7-3 and TRBJ2-2; maybe TRBD1 (5 bases). Germline CDR1 and CDR2: SGHTA and FQGTGA. The V end was cut by 8 bases, the J end by 3 bases, with 13 bases between. CDR3 length equals 14 residues. The CDR3 DNA reads as TGTGCCAGCCGGCAGGGTGGGGACACCGGGGAGCTGTTTTTT. Encoded protein: CASRQGGDTGELFF.

The genes are TRBV19 and TRBJ1-4, with D possibly matching TRBD1 (5 bases). V was clipped by 0 bases and J by 7 bases, with 6 bases between them. Germline loops: CDR1 LNHDA, CDR2 SQIVND (reference sequence). There are 13 residues in the CDR3. CDR3 amino acids: CASSIEQGEKLFF. The CDR3 DNA reads TGTGCCAGTAGTATAGAGCAGGGTGAAAAACTGTTTTTT.

J is TRBJ1-1 and V is TRBV6-4; no clear D. This CDR3 is 14 amino acids long. V was clipped by 5 bases and J by 4 bases, with 14 bases between them. Looked up from germline, CDR1 is MRHNA and CDR2 is SNTAGT. The CDR3 coding sequence is TGTGCCAGCAGTTCAAAGCCGGGAGGCACTGAAGCTTTCTTT. This gives the protein CASSSKPGGTEAFF.

V and J are TRBV5-4 and TRBJ2-7, with 12 bases aligning to TRBD1. The CDR3 is 17 amino acids. The trim removed 4 bases at V and 6 bases at J, leaving 14 bases unmatched. Germline-derived CDR1 and CDR2 are SGHNT and YYREEE (reference sequence). CDR3 residues: CASSRGGRDRGLGEQYF. The CDR3 nucleotides are TGTGCCAGCAGCCGGGGCGGACGGGACAGGGGGCTCGGCGAGCAGTACTTC.

The rearrangement links TRBV30 to TRBJ2-2, with TRBD2 matching over 8 bases. Trimming removed 5 bases from V and 1 base from J; junction bases left unmatched: 3. This CDR3 contains 14 residues. CDR1 is GTSNPN, CDR2 SVGIG, per germline (reference sequence). CDR3 DNA: TGTGCCTGGGCCACTAGCGGGAACACCGGGGAGCTGTTTTTT. It specifies CAWATSGNTGELFF.

The chain links TRBV10-3 to TRBJ1-2, with D unclear. The CDR3 has 12 residues. V was trimmed by 0 bases and J by 8 bases, leaving 7 bases between them. Germline V CDR1 and CDR2: ENHRY, SYGVKD. This CDR3 is CAISESQWGYTF. DNA of the CDR3: TGTGCCATCAGTGAGTCTCAGTGGGGCTACACCTTC.

This chain uses TRBV5-5 with TRBJ2-1; 7 nucleotides agree with TRBD1. Trimming cost V 4 bases and J 6 bases; bases outside gene matches: 10. This CDR3 has 15 residues. Germline values: CDR1 SGHKS, CDR2 YYEKEE (reference sequence). This CDR3 is CASSRTGIYVNEQFF. The CDR3 DNA follows: TGTGCCAGCAGCCGGACAGGAATATATGTCAATGAGCAGTTCTTC.

The chain links TRBV3-1 (or the pseudogene TRBV3-2) to TRBJ1-6, with unresolved D. Trimming took 4 bases from V and 6 from J, leaving 13 bases between them. This CDR3 has 15 amino acids. Germline assignment: CDR1 LGHDT and CDR2 YNNKEL (reference sequence). CDR3 residues: CASSRNGVLNSPLHF. DNA for the CDR3: TGTGCCAGCAGCCGGAACGGGGTGCTTAATTCACCCCTCCACTTT.

In this sample, this clone turned up once. The chain has TRBV4-2 and TRBJ2-7; TRBD2 agrees at 7 bases. The CDR3 extends over 16 amino acids. After removal of 0 bases from V and 2 bases from J, the junction contained 7 bases not matched to a gene. Germline-derived CDR1 and CDR2 are LGHNA and YNFKEQ. The CDR3 bases are TGTGCCAGCAGCCAAGATCAAGGGAGGGACGCCTACGAGCAGTACTTC. This gives the protein CASSQDQGRDAYEQYF.

The sample holds one count of this clone. J is TRBJ2-1 and V is TRBV2; 12 bases are shared with TRBD2. The CDR3 runs to 15 residues. Germline V gene sequence: CDR1 SNHLY, CDR2 FYNNEI. The ends lost 5 bases at V and 4 bases at J; junction bases unmatched: 3. The CDR3 DNA reads TGTGCCAGCAGTCGACTAGCGGGGGAGTACAATGAGCAGTTCTTC. It specifies CASSRLAGEYNEQFF. Variable domain in full (rest from reference TRBV2 and TRBJ2-1): EPEVTQTPSHQVTQMGQEVILRCVPISNHLYFYWYRQILGQKVEFLVSFYNNEISEKSEIFDDQFSVERPDGSNFTLKIRSTKLEDSAMYFCASSRLAGEYNEQFFGPGTRLTVL.

The genes are TRBV6-5 and TRBJ1-5; TRBD1 matches at 7 bases. The junction had 3 bases not matched to a gene; V was cut back by 6 bases and J by 4 bases. There are 13 residues in the CDR3. CDR1 and CDR2 (germline): MNHEY, SVGAGI. CDR3 DNA sequence: TGTGCCAGCAGCCAACAGGGGAATCAGCCCCAGCATTTT. This gives the protein CASSQQGNQPQHF.

The V gene is TRBV5-4, the J gene TRBJ1-1; tentatively, D is TRBD1 (5 bases). The CDR3 length is 15 residues. V shed 3 bases and J shed 4 bases, with 16 bases lying between them. The germline CDR1 and CDR2 sequences are SGHNT and YYREEE (reference sequence). The CDR3 sequence: CASSWPNGGTTEAFF. The DNA of the CDR3 is TGTGCCAGCAGCTGGCCGAATGGGGGGACCACTGAAGCTTTCTTT.

The chain joins TRBV7-2 to TRBJ2-7; 9 bases agree with TRBD1. The V and J ends lost 3 bases and 6 bases, in that order; junction bases with no gene match: 15. The CDR3 consists of 17 residues. In germline, CDR1 is SGHTA, CDR2 FQGNSA. The CDR3 nucleotides read TGTGCCAGCAGCTTTTCTTTGACCGCGGACAGGGGACGCGAGCAGTACTTC. Protein product: CASSFSLTADRGREQYF.

This rearrangement joins TRBV28 to TRBJ1-2, with 7 bases aligning to TRBD1. The germline gives CDR1 MDHEN, CDR2 SYDVKM. There are 13 residues in the CDR3. J lost 8 bases, V lost 3 bases, and 6 bases had no gene match. The CDR3 region is CASSLGQTRGYTF. The CDR3 region has the DNA TGTGCCAGCAGTTTGGGACAGACGAGGGGCTACACCTTC.

The CDR3 sequence is CASSQKTGTYGYTF. DNA for the CDR3: TGTGCCAGCAGCCAAAAAACAGGGACCTATGGCTACACCTTC. This rearrangement joins TRBV3-1 (or the pseudogene TRBV3-2) to TRBJ1-2, with a weak D call TRBD1 (6 bases). CDR1 is LGHDT and CDR2 is YNNKEL in the germline V gene (reference sequence). V lost 2 bases and J 4 bases, leaving 11 bases between the germline ends. The CDR3 sequence is 14 residues long.